This paragraph covers one T cell receptor (beta chain) sequence. The data were obtained in a study of blood T cell repertoires in COVID-19. Participants were aged about 18 to 100 years from about two dozen US areas. TCRdb's table, derived via immunoSEQ multiplex PCR, lists solely in-frame clones and lacks some. This sample yields about 200,000 clones, of which less than 85% are seen a single time; about 5% belongs to the top ten. The V end was cut by 6 bases, the J end by 5 bases, with 13 bases between. The length of the CDR3 is 14 residues. The germline V gene encodes CDR1 MGHDK and CDR2 SYGVNS. The chain employs TRBV25-1 and TRBJ2-2, with D perhaps TRBD1 (6 bases). This sequence originates from a woman in her fifties or sixties with acute COVID-19. Sequencing input: PBMCs or T cells enriched from blood (not recorded which). The CDR3 DNA is TGTGCCAGCAGAACCAGACAGGTTACCGGGGAGCTGTTTTTT. This codes for CASRTRQVTGELFF.